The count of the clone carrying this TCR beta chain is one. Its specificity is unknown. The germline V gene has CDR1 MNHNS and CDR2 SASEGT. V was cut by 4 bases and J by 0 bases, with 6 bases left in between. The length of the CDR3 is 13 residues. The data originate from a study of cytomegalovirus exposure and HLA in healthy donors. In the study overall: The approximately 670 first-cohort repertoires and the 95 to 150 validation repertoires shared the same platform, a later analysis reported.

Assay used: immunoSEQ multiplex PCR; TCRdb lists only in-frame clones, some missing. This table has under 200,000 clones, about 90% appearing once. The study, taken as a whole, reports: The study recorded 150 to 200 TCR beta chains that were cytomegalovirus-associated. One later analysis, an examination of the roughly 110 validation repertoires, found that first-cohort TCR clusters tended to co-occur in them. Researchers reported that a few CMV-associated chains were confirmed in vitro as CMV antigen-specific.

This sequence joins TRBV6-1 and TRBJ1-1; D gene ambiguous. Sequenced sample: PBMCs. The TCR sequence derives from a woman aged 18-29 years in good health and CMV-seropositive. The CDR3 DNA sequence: TGTGCCAGCAGTGTGACACTGAACACTGAAGCTTTCTTT. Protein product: CASSVTLNTEAFF.